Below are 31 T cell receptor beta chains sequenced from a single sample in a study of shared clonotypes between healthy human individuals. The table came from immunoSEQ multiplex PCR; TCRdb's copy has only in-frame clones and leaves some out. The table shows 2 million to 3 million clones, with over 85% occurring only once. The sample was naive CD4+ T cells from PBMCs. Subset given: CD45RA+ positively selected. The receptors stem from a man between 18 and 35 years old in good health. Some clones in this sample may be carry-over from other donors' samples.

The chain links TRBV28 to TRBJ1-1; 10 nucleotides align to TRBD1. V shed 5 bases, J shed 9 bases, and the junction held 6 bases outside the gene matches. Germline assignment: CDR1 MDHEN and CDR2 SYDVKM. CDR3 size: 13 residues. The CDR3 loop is CASSPGQGPKAFF. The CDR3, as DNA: TGTGCCAGCAGTCCGGGACAGGGGCCCAAAGCTTTCTTT.

The DNA for the CDR3 is TGTGCCAGCAGCGTAGCTTGGGGGGAGACCCAGTACTTC. Its translation is CASSVAWGETQYF. The chain uses TRBV9 and TRBJ2-5; D possibly matches TRBD1 or TRBD2 (5 bases each). Trimming cost V 0 bases and J 5 bases, with 8 bases left between them. Germline V lookup: CDR1 SGDLS, CDR2 YYNGEE. The CDR3 sequence is 13 residues long.

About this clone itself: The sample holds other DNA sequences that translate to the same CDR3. This CDR3 is CASSRGLAGSTDTQYF. The CDR3 coding sequence is TGTGCCAGCAGCCGTGGACTAGCGGGATCCACAGATACGCAGTATTTT. The chain is built from TRBV7-3 and TRBJ2-3; TRBD2 aligns across 12 bases. V was clipped by 5 bases and J by 2 bases; unmatched bases: 5. This CDR3 comprises 16 residues. Germline V gene data show CDR1 as SGHTA and CDR2 as FQGTGA.

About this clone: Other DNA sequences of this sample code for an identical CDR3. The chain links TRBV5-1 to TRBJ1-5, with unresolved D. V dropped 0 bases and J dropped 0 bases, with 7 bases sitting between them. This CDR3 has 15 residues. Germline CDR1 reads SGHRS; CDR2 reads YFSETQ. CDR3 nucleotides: TGCGCCAGCAGCTTGGAAGGAATTAGCAATCAGCCCCAGCATTTT. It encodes CASSLEGISNQPQHF.

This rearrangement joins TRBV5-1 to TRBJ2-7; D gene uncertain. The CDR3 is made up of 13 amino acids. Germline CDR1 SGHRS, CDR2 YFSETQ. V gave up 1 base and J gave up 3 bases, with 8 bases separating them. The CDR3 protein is CASSLTNNYEQYF. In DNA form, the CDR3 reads TGCGCCAGCAGCTTGACCAATAACTACGAGCAGTACTTC.

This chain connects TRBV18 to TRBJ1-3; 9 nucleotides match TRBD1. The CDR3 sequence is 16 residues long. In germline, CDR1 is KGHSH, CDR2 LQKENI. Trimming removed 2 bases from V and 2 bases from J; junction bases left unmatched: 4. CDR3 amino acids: CASSPGTGLAGNTIYF. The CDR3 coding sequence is TGTGCCAGCTCACCAGGGACAGGGCTTGCTGGAAACACCATATATTTT. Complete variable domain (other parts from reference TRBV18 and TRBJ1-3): NAGVMQNPRHLVRRRGQEARLRCSPMKGHSHVYWYRQLPEEGLKFMVYLQKENIIDESGMPKERFSAEFPKEGPSILRIQQVVRGDSAAYFCASSPGTGLAGNTIYFGEGSWLTVV.

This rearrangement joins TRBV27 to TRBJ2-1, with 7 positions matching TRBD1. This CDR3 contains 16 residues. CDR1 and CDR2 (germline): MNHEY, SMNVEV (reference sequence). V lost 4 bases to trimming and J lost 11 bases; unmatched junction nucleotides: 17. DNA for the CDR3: TGTGCCAGCAGTTCCACCGGGACAGTGGGATTTTGGCAGCAGTTCTTC. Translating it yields CASSSTGTVGFWQQFF.

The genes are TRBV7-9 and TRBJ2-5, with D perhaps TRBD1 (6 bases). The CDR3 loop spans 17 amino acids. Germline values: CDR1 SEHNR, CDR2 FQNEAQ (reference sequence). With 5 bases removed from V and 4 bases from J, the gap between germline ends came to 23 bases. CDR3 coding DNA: TGTGCCAGCAGCCCTTACCTGCGAGGGGGAGATGGAGAGACCCAGTACTTC. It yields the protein CASSPYLRGGDGETQYF.

CDR3 protein: CASSEREVSYEQYF. CDR3 nucleotides: TGTGCCAGCAGCGAGCGTGAAGTGTCCTACGAGCAGTACTTC. This chain uses TRBV9 with TRBJ2-7; D call uncertain. CDR3 size: 14 residues. CDR1 SGDLS and CDR2 YYNGEE come from the germline V gene. V lost 3 bases to trimming and J lost 1 base, with 11 bases between them.

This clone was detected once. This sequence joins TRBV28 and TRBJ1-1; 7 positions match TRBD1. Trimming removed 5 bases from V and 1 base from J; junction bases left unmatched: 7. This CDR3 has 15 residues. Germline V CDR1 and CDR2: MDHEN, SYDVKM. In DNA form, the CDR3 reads TGTGCCAGCAGTCCACCCGGGACAGCGAACACTGAAGCTTTCTTT. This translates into CASSPPGTANTEAFF.

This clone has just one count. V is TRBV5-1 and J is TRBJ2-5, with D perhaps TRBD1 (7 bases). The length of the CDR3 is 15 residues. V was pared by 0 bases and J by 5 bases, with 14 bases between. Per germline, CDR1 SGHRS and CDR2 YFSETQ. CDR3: CASSLVETGRETQYF. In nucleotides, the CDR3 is TGCGCCAGCAGCTTGGTTGAGACAGGGAGGGAGACCCAGTACTTC.

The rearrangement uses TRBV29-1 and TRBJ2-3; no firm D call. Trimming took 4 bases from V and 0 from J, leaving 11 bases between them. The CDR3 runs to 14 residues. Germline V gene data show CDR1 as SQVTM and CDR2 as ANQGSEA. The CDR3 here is CSVAPSSSTDTQYF. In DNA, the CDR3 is TGCAGCGTTGCCCCCAGCTCTAGCACAGATACGCAGTATTTT.

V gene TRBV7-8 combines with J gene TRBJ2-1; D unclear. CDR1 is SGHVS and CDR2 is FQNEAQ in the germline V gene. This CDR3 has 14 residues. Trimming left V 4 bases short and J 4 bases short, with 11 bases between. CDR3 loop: CASSSDGSYNEQFF. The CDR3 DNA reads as TGTGCCAGCAGCTCGGACGGGTCGTACAATGAGCAGTTCTTC.

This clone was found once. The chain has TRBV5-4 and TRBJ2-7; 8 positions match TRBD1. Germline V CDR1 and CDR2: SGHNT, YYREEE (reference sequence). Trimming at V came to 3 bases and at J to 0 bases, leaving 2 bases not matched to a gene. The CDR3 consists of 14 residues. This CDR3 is CASSSDRVSYEQYF. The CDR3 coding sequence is TGTGCCAGCAGCTCGGACAGGGTCTCCTACGAGCAGTACTTC. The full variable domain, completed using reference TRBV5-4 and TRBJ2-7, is ETGVTQSPTHLIKTRGQQVTLRCSSQSGHNTVSWYQQALGQGPQFIFQYYREEENGRGNFPPRFSGLQFPNYSSELNVNALELDDSALYLCASSSDRVSYEQYFGPGTRLTVT.

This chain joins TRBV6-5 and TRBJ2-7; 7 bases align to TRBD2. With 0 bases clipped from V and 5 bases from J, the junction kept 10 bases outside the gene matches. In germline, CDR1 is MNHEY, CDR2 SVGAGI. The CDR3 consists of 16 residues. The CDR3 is CASSYSLGGRADEQYF. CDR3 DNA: TGTGCCAGCAGTTACTCTCTCGGGGGGAGGGCCGACGAGCAGTACTTC.

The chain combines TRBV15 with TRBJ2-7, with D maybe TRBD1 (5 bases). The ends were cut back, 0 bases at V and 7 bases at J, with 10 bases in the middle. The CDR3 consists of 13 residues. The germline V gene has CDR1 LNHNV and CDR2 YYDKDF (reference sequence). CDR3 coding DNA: TGTGCCACCAGCAGAGATCCTCAGGGAGAGCAGTACTTC. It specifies CATSRDPQGEQYF.

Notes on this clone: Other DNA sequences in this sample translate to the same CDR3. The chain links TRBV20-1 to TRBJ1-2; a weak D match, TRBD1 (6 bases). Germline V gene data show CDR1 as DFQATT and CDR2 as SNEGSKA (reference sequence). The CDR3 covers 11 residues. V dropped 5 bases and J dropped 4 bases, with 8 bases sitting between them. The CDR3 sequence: CSAPDSYGYTF. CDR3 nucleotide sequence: TGCAGTGCTCCGGACAGCTATGGCTACACCTTC.

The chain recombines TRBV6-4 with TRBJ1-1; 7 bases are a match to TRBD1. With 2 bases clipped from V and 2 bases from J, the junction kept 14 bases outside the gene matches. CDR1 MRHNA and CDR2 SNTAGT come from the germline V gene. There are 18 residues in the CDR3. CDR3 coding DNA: TGTGCCAGCAGTGACCCCTCATGGACAGGAGGGACTAACACTGAAGCTTTCTTT. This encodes CASSDPSWTGGTNTEAFF.

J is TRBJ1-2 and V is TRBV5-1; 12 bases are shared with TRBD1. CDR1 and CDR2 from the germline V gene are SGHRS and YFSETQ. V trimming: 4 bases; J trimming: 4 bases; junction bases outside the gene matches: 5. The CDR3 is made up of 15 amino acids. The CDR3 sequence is CASSRGTGGIYGYTF. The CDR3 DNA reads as TGCGCCAGCAGCAGAGGGACAGGGGGCATCTATGGCTACACCTTC.

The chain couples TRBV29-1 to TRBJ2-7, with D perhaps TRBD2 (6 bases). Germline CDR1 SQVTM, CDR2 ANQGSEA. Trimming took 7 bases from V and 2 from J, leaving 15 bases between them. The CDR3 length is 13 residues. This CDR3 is CSAAARGTYEQYF. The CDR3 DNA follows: TGCAGCGCCGCCGCCCGGGGGACCTACGAGCAGTACTTC.

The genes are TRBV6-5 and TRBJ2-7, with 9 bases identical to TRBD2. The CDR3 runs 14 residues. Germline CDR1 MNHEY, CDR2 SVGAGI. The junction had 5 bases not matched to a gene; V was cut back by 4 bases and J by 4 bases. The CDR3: CASSSPGLAYEQYF. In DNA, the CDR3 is TGTGCCAGCAGTTCTCCGGGACTAGCTTACGAGCAGTACTTC.

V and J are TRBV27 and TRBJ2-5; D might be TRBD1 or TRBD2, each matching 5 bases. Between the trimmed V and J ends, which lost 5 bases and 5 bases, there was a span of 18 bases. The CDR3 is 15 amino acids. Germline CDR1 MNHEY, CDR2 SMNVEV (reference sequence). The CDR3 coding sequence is TGTGCCAGCAGTAATTTATTAGGGACCGGGGAGACCCAGTACTTC. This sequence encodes CASSNLLGTGETQYF.

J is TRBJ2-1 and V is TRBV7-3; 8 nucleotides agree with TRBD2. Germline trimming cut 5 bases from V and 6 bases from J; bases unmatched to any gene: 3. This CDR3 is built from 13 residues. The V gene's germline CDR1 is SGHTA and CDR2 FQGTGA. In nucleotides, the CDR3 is TGTGCCAGCAGCCCGGGGGGGTTCAATGAGCAGTTCTTC. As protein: CASSPGGFNEQFF.

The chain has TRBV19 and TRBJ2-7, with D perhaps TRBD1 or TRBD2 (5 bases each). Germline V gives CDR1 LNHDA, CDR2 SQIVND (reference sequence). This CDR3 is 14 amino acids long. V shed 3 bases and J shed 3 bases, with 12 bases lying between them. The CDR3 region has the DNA TGTGCCAGTAGTATCTCGCGAGGGGACTACGAGCAGTACTTC. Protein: CASSISRGDYEQYF.

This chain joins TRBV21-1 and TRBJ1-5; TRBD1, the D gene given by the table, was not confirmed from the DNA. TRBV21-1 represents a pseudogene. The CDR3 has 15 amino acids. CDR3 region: CASSKALSSDQPQHF. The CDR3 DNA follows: TGTGCCAGCAGCAAAGCGCTTTCCAGTGATCAGCCCCAGCATTTT.

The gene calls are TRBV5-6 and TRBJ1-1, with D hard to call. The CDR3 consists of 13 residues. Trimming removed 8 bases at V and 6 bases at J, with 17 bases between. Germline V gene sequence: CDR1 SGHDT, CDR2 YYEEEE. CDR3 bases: TGTGCCAGTACCAGGCAGACCGTGGCTGAAGCTTTCTTT. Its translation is CASTRQTVAEAFF.

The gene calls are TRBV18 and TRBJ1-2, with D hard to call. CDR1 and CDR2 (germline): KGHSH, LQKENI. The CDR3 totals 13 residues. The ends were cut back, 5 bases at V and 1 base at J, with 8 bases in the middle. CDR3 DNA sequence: TGTGCCAGCTCAGACGGTAGTAACTATGGCTACACCTTC. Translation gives CASSDGSNYGYTF.

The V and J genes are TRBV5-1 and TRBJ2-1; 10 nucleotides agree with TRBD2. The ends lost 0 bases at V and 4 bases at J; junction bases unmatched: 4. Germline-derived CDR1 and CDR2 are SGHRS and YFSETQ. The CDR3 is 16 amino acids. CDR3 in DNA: TGCGCCAGCAGCTTGGGAGGGACTAGCGATTACAATGAGCAGTTCTTC. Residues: CASSLGGTSDYNEQFF. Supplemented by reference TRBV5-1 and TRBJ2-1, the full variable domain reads KAGVTQTPRYLIKTRGQQVTLSCSPISGHRSVSWYQQTPGQGLQFLFEYFSETQRNKGNFPGRFSGRQFSNSRSEMNVSTLELGDSALYLCASSLGGTSDYNEQFFGPGTRLTVL.

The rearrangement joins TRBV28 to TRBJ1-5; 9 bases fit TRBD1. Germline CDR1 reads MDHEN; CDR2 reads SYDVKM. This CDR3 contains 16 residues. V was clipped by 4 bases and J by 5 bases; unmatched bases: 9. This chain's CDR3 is CASSSSTGGWDQPQHF. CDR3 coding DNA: TGTGCCAGCAGTTCATCCACAGGGGGCTGGGATCAGCCCCAGCATTTT.

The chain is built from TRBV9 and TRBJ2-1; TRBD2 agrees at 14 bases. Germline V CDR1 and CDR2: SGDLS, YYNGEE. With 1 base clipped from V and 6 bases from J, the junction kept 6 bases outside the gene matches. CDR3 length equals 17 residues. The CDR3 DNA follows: TGTGCCAGCAGCGTACGTGTGGGGACTAGCGGGAGCAATGAGCAGTTCTTC. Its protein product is CASSVRVGTSGSNEQFF.

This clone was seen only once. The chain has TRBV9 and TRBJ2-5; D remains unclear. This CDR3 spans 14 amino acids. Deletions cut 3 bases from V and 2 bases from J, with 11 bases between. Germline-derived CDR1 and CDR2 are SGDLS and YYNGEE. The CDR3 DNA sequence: TGTGCCAGCAGCGGGACCACCTATCAAGAGACCCAGTACTTC. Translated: CASSGTTYQETQYF.